The 11 T cell receptor beta chains below were found in one sample sequenced in a study of a mutant IDH1 vaccine in newly diagnosed glioma. Documented time point: baseline, week 1 (first vaccination visit). Treatment specified: pre-vaccination baseline after standard-of-care therapy. Profiled with immunoSEQ multiplex PCR; TCRdb holds only in-frame clones, not every one. This table has about 32,000 clones, about 80% appearing once. The sequenced sample was PBMCs, obtained from a glioma patient treated with radiotherapy, temozolomide or both. The receptor set was obtained from a man aged 25-40 years with glioma.

The chain uses TRBV29-1 and TRBJ2-6; TRBD1 might be the D (5 bases). V lost 4 bases and J lost 0, with 13 bases in between. This CDR3 is built from 16 residues. CDR1 is SQVTM and CDR2 is ANQGSEA in the germline V gene. The CDR3 region is CSVAKDIDSGANVLTF. DNA for the CDR3: TGCAGCGTTGCCAAGGACATCGACTCTGGGGCCAACGTCCTGACTTTC.

The rearrangement links TRBV4-1 to TRBJ2-3; 9 nucleotides line up with TRBD1. V lost 3 bases to trimming and J lost 3 bases; unmatched junction nucleotides: 7. Germline V gene lookup returns CDR1 MGHRA and CDR2 YSYEKL. This CDR3 contains 16 residues. This chain's CDR3 is CASSQSNRGPTDTQYF. The CDR3, as DNA: TGCGCCAGCAGCCAGTCGAACAGGGGGCCTACAGATACGCAGTATTTT.

This clone was seen a handful of times. The chain carries TRBV18 and TRBJ1-1, with D hard to call. The length of the CDR3 is 13 residues. The V and J ends lost 6 bases and 3 bases respectively, with 11 bases between them. Germline values: CDR1 KGHSH, CDR2 LQKENI. CDR3 bases: TGTGCCAGCTCCCTCGAGACGGACACTGAAGCTTTCTTT. The encoded protein is CASSLETDTEAFF.

The CDR3 nucleotides are TGTGCCAGCAGCGTACACAGGGGTCCCCAAGAGACCCAGTACTTC. Translated, it gives CASSVHRGPQETQYF. The genes are TRBV9 and TRBJ2-5; 7 bases align to TRBD1. The germline CDR1 and CDR2 sequences are SGDLS and YYNGEE. The CDR3 consists of 15 residues. V trimming: 1 base; J trimming: 1 base; junction bases outside the gene matches: 4.

The rearrangement uses TRBV29-1 and TRBJ2-5; D not certain. The CDR3 sequence is 11 residues long. Germline CDR1 SQVTM, CDR2 ANQGSEA. V was shortened by 8 bases and J by 7 bases, with 14 bases between the two germline ends. The CDR3 DNA sequence: TGCAGCCCCCTTTGGTCGGGGACCCAGTACTTC. Translating gives CSPLWSGTQYF.

The chain uses TRBV20-1 and TRBJ2-5; TRBD1 matches at 7 bases. V gave up 5 bases and J gave up 5 bases; unmatched junction bases: 2. The germline V gene has CDR1 DFQATT and CDR2 SNEGSKA (reference sequence). CDR3 length: 11 amino acids. The CDR3 region has the DNA TGCAGTGCTGTGACAGGGGAGACCCAGTACTTC. Translating gives CSAVTGETQYF.

The J gene is TRBJ1-5, the V gene TRBV28, with a possible D match to TRBD1 (6 bases). There are 16 residues in the CDR3. Trimming took off 8 bases at V and 2 bases at J, with 19 bases between the two ends. The germline V gene has CDR1 MDHEN and CDR2 SYDVKM. CDR3 loop: CASSHSGAAGNQPQHF. As DNA, the CDR3 is TGTGCCAGCTCCCACTCAGGGGCAGCGGGCAATCAGCCCCAGCATTTT.

This rearrangement joins TRBV19 to TRBJ1-5, with D unclear. V was trimmed by 7 bases and J by 2 bases, leaving 12 bases between them. This CDR3 contains 14 residues. Germline V gives CDR1 LNHDA, CDR2 SQIVND (reference sequence). In nucleotides, the CDR3 is TGTGCCAGTAATATCGGACGGGGCAATCAGCCCCAGCATTTT. This encodes CASNIGRGNQPQHF.

Here the CDR3 DNA reads TGTGCCAGCAGTTTACTTGACAGGGGATCTGAAGCTTTCTTT. It codes for CASSLLDRGSEAFF. The chain has TRBV28 and TRBJ1-1; 8 bases match TRBD1. V trimming: 2 bases; J trimming: 6 bases; junction bases outside the gene matches: 5. This CDR3 spans 14 amino acids. Germline V gene lookup returns CDR1 MDHEN and CDR2 SYDVKM.

The rearrangement joins TRBV5-1 to TRBJ2-7; D perhaps matches TRBD1 (6 bases). Germline-derived CDR1 and CDR2 are SGHRS and YFSETQ. The V and J ends lost 1 base and 4 bases respectively, with 12 bases between them. The CDR3 sequence is 14 residues long. The CDR3, as DNA: TGCGCCAGCAGCTTGTCAGGGGTAGGGTACGAGCAGTACTTC. This codes for CASSLSGVGYEQYF.

This clone was found once. This chain links TRBV5-1 with TRBJ2-1; a weak D match, TRBD1 (5 bases). The CDR3 sequence is 13 residues long. V was trimmed by 0 bases and J by 8 bases, leaving 9 bases between them. Germline V gives CDR1 SGHRS, CDR2 YFSETQ. Here the CDR3 reads CASSLGTQDEQFF. CDR3 DNA sequence: TGCGCCAGCAGCTTGGGGACACAGGATGAGCAGTTCTTC. The variable domain in full, completed from reference TRBV5-1 and TRBJ2-1, reads KAGVTQTPRYLIKTRGQQVTLSCSPISGHRSVSWYQQTPGQGLQFLFEYFSETQRNKGNFPGRFSGRQFSNSRSEMNVSTLELGDSALYLCASSLGTQDEQFFGPGTRLTVL.